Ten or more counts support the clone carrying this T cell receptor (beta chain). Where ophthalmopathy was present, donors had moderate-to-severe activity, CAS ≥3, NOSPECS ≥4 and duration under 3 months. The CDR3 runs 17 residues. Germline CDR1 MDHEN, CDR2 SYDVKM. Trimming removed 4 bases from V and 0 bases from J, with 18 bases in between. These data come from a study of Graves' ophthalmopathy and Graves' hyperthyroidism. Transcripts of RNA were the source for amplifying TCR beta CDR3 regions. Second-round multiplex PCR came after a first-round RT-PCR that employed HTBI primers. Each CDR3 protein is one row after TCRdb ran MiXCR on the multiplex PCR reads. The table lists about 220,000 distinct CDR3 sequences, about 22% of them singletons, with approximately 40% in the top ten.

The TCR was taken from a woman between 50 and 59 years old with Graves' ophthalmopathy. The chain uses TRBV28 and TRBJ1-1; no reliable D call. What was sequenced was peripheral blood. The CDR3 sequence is CASSSYRRGNMNTEAFF. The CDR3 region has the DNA TGTGCCAGCAGTTCTTACCGCCGAGGGAACATGAACACTGAAGCTTTCTTT.